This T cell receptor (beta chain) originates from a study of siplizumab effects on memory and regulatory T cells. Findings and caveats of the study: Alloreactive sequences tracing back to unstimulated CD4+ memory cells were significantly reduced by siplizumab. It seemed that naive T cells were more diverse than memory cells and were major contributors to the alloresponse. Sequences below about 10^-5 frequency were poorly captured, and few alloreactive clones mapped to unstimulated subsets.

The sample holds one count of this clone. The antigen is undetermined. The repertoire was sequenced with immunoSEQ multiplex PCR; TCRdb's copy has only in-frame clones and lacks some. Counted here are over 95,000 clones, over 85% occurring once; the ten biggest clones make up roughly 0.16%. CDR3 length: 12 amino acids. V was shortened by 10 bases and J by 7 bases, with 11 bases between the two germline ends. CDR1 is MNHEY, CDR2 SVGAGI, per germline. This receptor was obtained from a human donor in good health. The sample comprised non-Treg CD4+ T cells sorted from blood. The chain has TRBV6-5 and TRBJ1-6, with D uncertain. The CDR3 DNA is TGTGCCACCCGGGAAGTGAATTCACCCCTCCACTTT. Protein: CATREVNSPLHF.